These 4 T cell receptor beta chains were all obtained from the same sample, sequenced in a study of T cells in Graves' hyperthyroidism and ophthalmopathy. RNA transcripts gave rise to amplified TCR beta CDR3 regions. HTBI primers drove first-round RT-PCR of the TCR CDR3. One entry per CDR3 protein results from TCRdb running MiXCR on the multiplex PCR reads. The sample holds approximately 270,000 distinct CDR3 sequences, roughly 15% seen once. Source material: blood. These receptors all stem from a woman aged 40 to 50 with Graves' hyperthyroidism that later progressed to Graves' ophthalmopathy.

The sample holds many counts of this clonotype. The gene calls are TRBV12-3 or TRBV12-4 and TRBJ2-1; the match to TRBD2 covers 12 bases. The CDR3 is 17 residues long. V trimming: 2 bases; J trimming: 4 bases; junction bases outside the gene matches: 6. The CDR3 DNA is TGTGCCAGCAGTTTACAGCGGACTAGCGGGAATTACAATGAGCAGTTCTTC. Its protein product is CASSLQRTSGNYNEQFF.

This clonotype was observed many times. CDR3: CASIWWGKEAFF. The CDR3, as DNA: TGTGCCAGTATATGGTGGGGGAAAGAAGCTTTCTTT. The rearrangement uses TRBV19 and TRBJ1-1, with D tentatively TRBD1 (5 bases). Germline CDR1 and CDR2: LNHDA and SQIVND (reference sequence). The V end was cut by 7 bases, the J end by 8 bases, with 14 bases between. This CDR3 is 12 amino acids long.

This clonotype was counted a few times. The V gene is TRBV20-1, the J gene TRBJ2-7; 8 bases line up with TRBD2. V lost 4 bases, J lost 0 bases, and 8 bases stayed unmatched. The CDR3 is 15 residues long. The V gene's germline CDR1 is DFQATT and CDR2 SNEGSKA (reference sequence). The CDR3 reads CSANSWSGSSYEQYF. CDR3 bases: TGCAGTGCTAATTCCTGGAGCGGGAGCTCCTACGAGCAGTACTTC.

This clonotype was detected ten times or more. The rearrangement links TRBV7-2 to TRBJ2-1, with 12 positions matching TRBD2. The CDR3 spans 15 residues. V was clipped by 2 bases and J by 9 bases; unmatched bases: 5. From germline, CDR1 is SGHTA and CDR2 FQGNSA. CDR3 coding DNA: TGTGCCAGCAGCTTACTAGCGGGAGGGCCAAGTGAGCAGTTCTTC. Its translation: CASSLLAGGPSEQFF.